This T cell receptor beta chain was identified in a study of neurological immune-mediated disorders. Overall study results and limits: For the multiple sclerosis repertoire cluster, an association with any clinical or MRI feature was absent. A possible signature was seen in one related-CDR3 cluster, into which phylogenetic grouping placed the repertoires of 18 of 34 multiple sclerosis patients.

TCRdb reprocessed the 5' RACE reads via MiXCR and lists one record per CDR3 protein. The profile shows just under 60,000 distinct CDR3 sequences, roughly 2.5% of them singletons. The CDR3 spans 13 residues. V lost 7 bases and J lost 5; bases outside the gene matches: 5. The germline CDR1 and CDR2 sequences are SGHRS and YFSETQ. This clonotype was seen at least ten times. The antigen is not known. The sample taken for sequencing was PBMCs. V usage is TRBV5-1 and J usage is TRBJ2-5, with TRBD2 identical over 10 bases. This TCR was recovered from a middle-aged man with multiple sclerosis. The CDR3 DNA reads as TGCGCCAGCGGCAGCGGGGGGGCCGAGACCCAGTACTTC. Its translation is CASGSGGAETQYF. The full variable domain, completed using reference TRBV5-1 and TRBJ2-5, is KAGVTQTPRYLIKTRGQQVTLSCSPISGHRSVSWYQQTPGQGLQFLFEYFSETQRNKGNFPGRFSGRQFSNSRSEMNVSTLELGDSALYLCASGSGGAETQYFGPGTRLLVL.